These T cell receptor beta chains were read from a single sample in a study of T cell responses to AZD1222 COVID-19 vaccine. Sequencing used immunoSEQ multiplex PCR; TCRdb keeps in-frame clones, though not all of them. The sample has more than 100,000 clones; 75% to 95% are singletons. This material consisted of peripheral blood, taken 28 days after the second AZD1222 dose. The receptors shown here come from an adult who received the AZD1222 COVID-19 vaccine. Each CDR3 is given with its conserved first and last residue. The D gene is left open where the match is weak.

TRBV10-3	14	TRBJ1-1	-	CAISLQGFLTEAFF	TGTGCCATCAGCTTACAGGGATTTCTGACTGAAGCTTTCTTT
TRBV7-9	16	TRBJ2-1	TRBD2	CASSQEGLAVYNEQFF	TGTGCCAGCAGCCAGGAGGGACTAGCGGTTTACAATGAGCAGTTCTTC
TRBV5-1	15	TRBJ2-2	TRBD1	CASSPRGRDTGELFF	TGCGCCAGCAGCCCCAGGGGGCGCGACACCGGGGAGCTGTTTTTT
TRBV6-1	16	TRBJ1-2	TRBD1	CASSGPVGDRFYGYTF	TGTGCCAGCAGTGGACCGGTGGGGGACAGGTTCTATGGCTACACCTTC
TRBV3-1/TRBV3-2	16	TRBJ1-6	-	CASSHYGSGEESPLHF	TGTGCCAGCAGCCATTACGGGTCAGGGGAGGAATCACCCCTCCACTTT
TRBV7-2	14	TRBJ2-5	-	CASSSLTEQETQYF	TGTGCCAGCAGCTCCTTGACAGAACAAGAGACCCAGTACTTC
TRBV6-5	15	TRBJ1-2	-	CASKLSAPPYYGYTF	TGTGCCAGCAAGCTGTCGGCCCCGCCCTACTATGGCTACACCTTC
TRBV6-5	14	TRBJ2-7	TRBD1	CASSLRGTGVEQYF	TGTGCCAGCAGTCTTAGGGGGACAGGGGTCGAGCAGTACTTC
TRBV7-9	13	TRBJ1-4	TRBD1	CAGQGAEFEKLFF	TGTGCCGGACAGGGGGCGGAATTTGAAAAACTGTTTTTT
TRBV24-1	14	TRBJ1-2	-	CATSEGTETYGYTF	TGTGCCACCAGTGAGGGGACCGAGACCTATGGCTACACCTTC
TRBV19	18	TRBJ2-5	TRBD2	CASSRAGDSLPRGETQYF	TGTGCCAGTAGTAGAGCGGGAGACTCTCTCCCACGGGGAGAGACCCAGTACTTC
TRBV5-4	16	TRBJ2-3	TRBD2	CASSLDGFSGEDTQYF	TGTGCCAGCAGCTTGGACGGGTTTAGCGGGGAAGATACGCAGTATTTT